The 21 T cell receptor beta chains below come from one sample, sequenced in a study of cytomegalovirus exposure and HLA in healthy donors. The PCR employed 60 Vbeta primers together with 13 Jbeta primers. Clones were sequenced by immunoSEQ multiplex PCR, and TCRdb holds only the in-frame ones, with some missing. The table has about 190,000 clones, around 83% seen once. What was sequenced was PBMCs. Receptors were obtained from a woman aged 45-65 years in good health and CMV-seropositive.

The V call is TRBV5-1, the J call TRBJ1-1; 9 positions match TRBD1. From germline, CDR1 is SGHRS and CDR2 YFSETQ. After removal of 4 bases from V and 9 bases from J, the junction contained 13 bases not matched to a gene. The CDR3 spans 15 residues. The CDR3 DNA reads as TGCGCCAGCAGCCCCCCCGGGACAGGGAAGGGAAAAGCTTTCTTT. Amino acids: CASSPPGTGKGKAFF. The variable domain in full, completed from reference TRBV5-1 and TRBJ1-1, reads KAGVTQTPRYLIKTRGQQVTLSCSPISGHRSVSWYQQTPGQGLQFLFEYFSETQRNKGNFPGRFSGRQFSNSRSEMNVSTLELGDSALYLCASSPPGTGKGKAFFGQGTRLTVV.

The chain joins TRBV18 to TRBJ1-1; tentative D call: TRBD1 (6 bases). Trimming shortened V by 5 bases and J by 0 bases, and 19 bases separated the two germline ends. The CDR3 totals 17 residues. Germline V lookup: CDR1 KGHSH, CDR2 LQKENI. The CDR3: CASSVLTQGSMNTEAFF. The CDR3, as DNA: TGTGCCAGCTCAGTCCTCACACAGGGATCCATGAACACTGAAGCTTTCTTT.

J is TRBJ2-5 and V is TRBV2; TRBD1 is a possible D gene (5 bases). This CDR3 spans 13 amino acids. Germline lookup yields CDR1 SNHLY and CDR2 FYNNEI. V gave up 4 bases and J gave up 4 bases, with 10 bases separating them. CDR3 sequence reads: CASSADTRETQYF. The CDR3 DNA reads TGTGCCAGCAGTGCGGACACGCGAGAGACCCAGTACTTC.

In its sample, this clone was seen once. The chain carries TRBV7-8 and TRBJ2-7; D is unclear. V lost 6 bases to trimming and J lost 4 bases, with 13 bases between them. This CDR3 has 13 residues. Germline CDR1 reads SGHVS; CDR2 reads FQNEAQ. The DNA for the CDR3 is TGTGCCAGCAGTTTACAGTCCAGGTACGAGCAGTACTTC. As protein: CASSLQSRYEQYF.

The sample holds a few counts of this clone. The genes are TRBV5-5 and TRBJ1-1; tentative D call: TRBD1 (5 bases). This CDR3 has 17 residues. V gave up 4 bases and J gave up 1 base, with 20 bases separating them. Germline-derived CDR1 and CDR2 are SGHKS and YYEKEE (reference sequence). In DNA form, the CDR3 reads TGTGCCAGCAGCCAAACCGCCGCGACAGCCGAGAACACTGAAGCTTTCTTT. Translated: CASSQTAATAENTEAFF.

The chain is built from TRBV23-1 and TRBJ1-2, with a tentative D call TRBD1 (5 bases). TRBV23-1 is an ORF; its function is uncertain. CDR3 length: 12 residues. The V and J ends lost 2 bases and 9 bases respectively, with 10 bases between them. CDR3 in amino acids: CASSQTGGSYTF. For the CDR3, the DNA is TGCGCCAGCAGTCAAACAGGAGGGAGCTACACCTTC.

The rearrangement links TRBV14 to TRBJ1-1; D possibly corresponds to TRBD1 (5 bases). The CDR3 length is 15 residues. Per the germline V gene, CDR1 is SGHDN and CDR2 is FVKESK. Trimming took off 0 bases at V and 5 bases at J, with 13 bases between the two ends. DNA for the CDR3: TGTGCCAGCAGCCAAGATCTCGCCCGGGGGACTGAAGCTTTCTTT. Amino acids: CASSQDLARGTEAFF.

The chain joins TRBV19 to TRBJ1-5; 8 nucleotides line up with TRBD1. Per the germline V gene, CDR1 is LNHDA and CDR2 is SQIVND (reference sequence). There are 14 residues in the CDR3. Trimming took 5 bases from V and 5 from J; bases not matched to a gene: 5. CDR3 protein: CASSPRGPDQPQHF. The DNA for the CDR3 is TGTGCCAGTAGTCCCAGGGGGCCGGATCAGCCCCAGCATTTT.

The chain couples TRBV7-2 to TRBJ1-3; 8 bases match TRBD1. Germline V gene sequence: CDR1 SGHTA, CDR2 FQGNSA. V gave up 4 bases and J gave up 2 bases; unmatched junction bases: 1. This CDR3 comprises 14 residues. This CDR3 reads CASSWDRTGNTIYF. The CDR3, as DNA: TGTGCCAGCAGCTGGGACAGGACTGGAAACACCATATATTTT.

This rearrangement joins TRBV4-1 to TRBJ2-1; the match to TRBD2 covers 8 bases. Trimming removed 0 bases from V and 4 bases from J; junction bases left unmatched: 5. Per the germline V gene, CDR1 is MGHRA and CDR2 is YSYEKL. The CDR3 covers 16 residues. The CDR3 DNA is TGCGCCAGCAGCCAAGATCCGGGGACTAGATACAATGAGCAGTTCTTC. Translated, it gives CASSQDPGTRYNEQFF.

The J gene is TRBJ1-2, the V gene TRBV4-1, with TRBD1 identical over 9 bases. Germline assignment: CDR1 MGHRA and CDR2 YSYEKL. This CDR3 has 14 residues. V gave up 2 bases and J gave up 5 bases; unmatched junction bases: 3. CDR3 residues: CASSQQTGGYGYTF. The CDR3 nucleotides read TGCGCCAGCAGCCAACAGACAGGGGGTTATGGCTACACCTTC.

This clone was counted a few times. The chain couples TRBV18 to TRBJ1-1; D possibly corresponds to TRBD1 (6 bases). V shed 2 bases and J shed 6 bases, with 10 bases lying between them. The germline CDR1 and CDR2 sequences are KGHSH and LQKENI. The CDR3 has 13 amino acids. The CDR3 region is CASSPAQGPEAFF. CDR3 DNA sequence: TGTGCCAGCTCACCAGCCCAGGGGCCTGAAGCTTTCTTT.

The chain recombines TRBV10-1 with TRBJ1-1; 8 bases map to TRBD1. J was trimmed by 7 bases and V by 8 bases; bases with no gene match: 9. The CDR3 is 13 residues long. Germline CDR1 and CDR2: WNHNN and SYGVQD (reference sequence). This chain's CDR3 is CASQDRGHVEAFF. As DNA, the CDR3 is TGCGCCAGCCAAGACAGGGGCCATGTTGAAGCTTTCTTT.

This clone has a handful of counts. The rearrangement uses TRBV4-1 and TRBJ2-5; 12 bases are shared with TRBD2. CDR1 and CDR2 from the germline V gene are MGHRA and YSYEKL. This CDR3 has 17 residues. J gave up 4 bases and V 4 bases, and 10 bases lay outside the gene matches. The CDR3: CASSRQDAGLAGETQYF. Here the CDR3 DNA reads TGCGCCAGCAGCCGGCAGGATGCGGGACTAGCGGGAGAGACCCAGTACTTC.

The V call is TRBV9, the J call TRBJ1-1, with D unresolved. This CDR3 is 14 amino acids long. Trimming took off 7 bases at V and 1 base at J, with 14 bases between the two ends. Germline CDR1 reads SGDLS; CDR2 reads YYNGEE. As DNA, the CDR3 is TGTGCCAGCTCGGCCAGCCTAGCGAACACTGAAGCTTTCTTT. Its protein product is CASSASLANTEAFF.

The V call is TRBV28, the J call TRBJ1-1, with TRBD1 as a possible D gene (6 bases). V lost 2 bases and J 0 bases, leaving 31 bases between the germline ends. The CDR3 consists of 22 residues. Germline CDR1 MDHEN, CDR2 SYDVKM. In nucleotides, the CDR3 is TGTGCCAGCAGTTTACCCGGCCGAGAGTCGGTGGGGGCAGGGGCTATGAACACTGAAGCTTTCTTT. Translating gives CASSLPGRESVGAGAMNTEAFF.

The rearrangement uses TRBV12-5 and TRBJ2-2; tentative D call: TRBD1 (5 bases). There are 16 residues in the CDR3. In germline, CDR1 is LGHNT, CDR2 FRNRAP. V gave up 1 base and J gave up 4 bases, with 13 bases separating them. The CDR3 DNA follows: TGTGCTAGTGGTTTGGGCCCTAGGGGTTTCACCGGGGAGCTGTTTTTT. Translation: CASGLGPRGFTGELFF.

This chain links TRBV7-2 with TRBJ2-5, with D perhaps matching TRBD2 (6 bases). This CDR3 has 16 residues. CDR1 and CDR2 (germline): SGHTA, FQGNSA. The V end was cut by 3 bases, the J end by 7 bases, with 21 bases between. The CDR3 loop is CASSLARDLLGGTQYF. The CDR3 DNA reads as TGTGCCAGCAGCTTGGCCAGGGACCTCCTGGGAGGGACCCAGTACTTC.

The V call is TRBV28, the J call TRBJ1-1; the match to TRBD1 covers 7 bases. Trimming took 6 bases from V and 4 from J; bases not matched to a gene: 5. Germline-derived CDR1 and CDR2 are MDHEN and SYDVKM. This CDR3 spans 13 amino acids. CDR3 protein: CASRPDRVTEAFF. The DNA for the CDR3 is TGTGCCAGCAGACCTGACAGGGTCACTGAAGCTTTCTTT. Filled out from reference TRBV28 and TRBJ1-1, the complete variable domain reads DVKVTQSSRYLVKRTGEKVFLECVQDMDHENMFWYRQDPGLGLRLIYFSYDVKMKEKGDIPEGYSVSREKKERFSLILESASTNQTSMYLCASRPDRVTEAFFGQGTRLTVV.

This clone was seen more than once but under ten times. The V and J genes are TRBV29-1 and TRBJ1-1; D call uncertain. The germline V gene encodes CDR1 SQVTM and CDR2 ANQGSEA. Trimming left V 6 bases short and J 2 bases short, with 16 bases between. The CDR3 is made up of 14 amino acids. CDR3 in amino acids: CSVLPTSGNTEAFF. In nucleotides, the CDR3 is TGCAGCGTCCTCCCTACCTCGGGAAACACTGAAGCTTTCTTT. Full variable domain (outside the CDR3, taken from reference TRBV29-1 and TRBJ1-1): SAVISQKPSRDICQRGTSLTIQCQVDSQVTMMFWYRQQPGQSLTLIATANQGSEATYESGFVIDKFPISRPNLTFSTLTVSNMSPEDSSIYLCSVLPTSGNTEAFFGQGTRLTVV.

The V call is TRBV27, the J call TRBJ1-4; weak D call: TRBD1 (5 bases). The CDR3 is 16 residues long. Per germline, CDR1 MNHEY and CDR2 SMNVEV (reference sequence). The V end was cut by 1 base, the J end by 3 bases, with 12 bases between. The CDR3 spells CASSLWRGGANEKLFF. As DNA, the CDR3 is TGTGCCAGCAGTTTATGGAGGGGAGGAGCTAATGAAAAACTGTTTTTT.